This entry lists 12 T cell receptor beta chains sequenced from one sample in a study of glioma-infiltrating T cells. Amplification of TCR alpha and beta CDR3 regions from RNA used iRepertoire nested multiplex PCR. TCRdb re-called the multiplex PCR reads through MiXCR, storing one row per CDR3 protein. Here the sample spans tens of thousands of distinct CDR3 sequences, around a quarter being singletons. Material for sequencing was glioma tissue, nonneoplastic brain tissue, or PBMCs (not recorded which). These receptors came from a human donor with low-grade glioma or glioblastoma, undergoing nonglioma brain surgery, or in good health (not recorded which).

There are many counts of this clonotype. The rearrangement uses TRBV25-1 and TRBJ1-2; D unresolved. The V gene lost 3 bases and the J gene lost 5 bases, with 13 bases spanning the gap. CDR1 and CDR2 (germline): MGHDK, SYGVNS. This CDR3 contains 14 residues. DNA for the CDR3: TGTGCCAGCAGTGACTCGGGAACCAGATATGGCTACACCTTC. This encodes CASSDSGTRYGYTF.

V gene TRBV20-1 combines with J gene TRBJ2-1; a weak D match, TRBD2 (7 bases). V lost 2 bases and J lost 0, with 11 bases in between. The CDR3 extends over 15 amino acids. CDR1 is DFQATT, CDR2 SNEGSKA, per germline (reference sequence). CDR3 DNA: TGCAGTGCTAGAAGGGGGGGGAGCTCCTACAATGAGCAGTTCTTC. Its translation: CSARRGGSSYNEQFF.

This clonotype was counted at least ten times. This chain connects TRBV6-1 to TRBJ2-7; 7 nucleotides align to TRBD1. This CDR3 has 11 residues. J gave up 6 bases and V 8 bases, and 4 bases lay outside the gene matches. Germline values: CDR1 MNHNS, CDR2 SASEGT. The CDR3 DNA reads as TGTGCCAGCGGCAACAGGGGCGAGCAGTACTTC. It encodes CASGNRGEQYF.

About this clonotype: A read error is possible here, since a much larger clone lies one base away. The V call is TRBV4-1, the J call TRBJ1-5, with D possibly being TRBD1 (6 bases). CDR1 is MGHRA, CDR2 YSYEKL, per germline. This CDR3 region has 14 residues. DNA for the CDR3: TGCGCCGGCAGACCACAGGGTCCCAATCAGCCCCAGCATTTT. It yields the protein CAGRPQGPNQPQHF.

A few counts support this clonotype. The V call is TRBV2, the J call TRBJ2-1; the D gene is possibly TRBD1 (6 bases). This CDR3 is built from 15 residues. The germline V gene encodes CDR1 SNHLY and CDR2 FYNNEI. V lost 7 bases and J 2 bases, leaving 15 bases between the germline ends. Here the CDR3 reads CASTQQGLTYNEQFF. The CDR3 nucleotides read TGTGCCAGCACCCAACAGGGCTTGACCTACAATGAGCAGTTCTTC.

This clonotype was detected a few times. The CDR3 region is CASSPRQTNEKLFF. The CDR3 DNA reads TGTGCCAGCTCACCGCGTCAGACTAATGAAAAACTGTTTTTT. This chain links TRBV18 with TRBJ1-4, with D unresolved. This CDR3 has 14 residues. From germline, CDR1 is KGHSH and CDR2 LQKENI. V was pared by 3 bases and J by 2 bases, with 7 bases between.

Worth noting for this clonotype: It may be a read error: a sequence one base away is much more abundant. The V and J genes are TRBV18 and TRBJ2-5, with no clear D. Germline-derived CDR1 and CDR2 are KGHSH and LQKENI. CDR3 length: 12 amino acids. In DNA form, the CDR3 reads TGTGCCAGCTCACCACAAACAGAGACCCAGCACTTC. Residues: CASSPQTETQHF.

Worth noting for this clonotype: Being one base from a much bigger clone, this may be a read error. The chain links TRBV18 to TRBJ1-1; 9 bases are shared with TRBD1. CDR3 size: 15 residues. Germline V gives CDR1 KGHSH, CDR2 LQKENI. The CDR3 DNA is TGTGCCAGCTCCCAAACGACAGGGGGAAACAATGAAGCTTTCTTT. This encodes CASSQTTGGNNEAFF.

J is TRBJ2-7 and V is TRBV7-8; no clear D gene. The germline CDR1 and CDR2 sequences are SGHVS and FQNEAQ. Deletions cut 2 bases from V and 1 base from J, with 12 bases between. The CDR3 has 15 amino acids. The CDR3: CASSLNVSPSYEQYF. The CDR3 coding sequence is TGTGCCAGCAGCTTAAATGTCAGCCCTTCCTACGAGCAGTACTTC.

The table lists this clonotype with a few counts. This rearrangement joins TRBV4-1 to TRBJ2-3; perhaps D is TRBD1 or TRBD2 (5 bases each). Trimming stripped 2 bases from V and 0 bases from J, with 15 bases between. From germline, CDR1 is MGHRA and CDR2 YSYEKL. This CDR3 has 17 residues. The CDR3 nucleotides read TGCGCCAGCAGCCAACGAGGGGCGCCGACTAGCACAGATACGCAGTATTTT. Its protein is CASSQRGAPTSTDTQYF.

This clonotype was seen ten or more times. This chain links TRBV27 with TRBJ2-7; D is uncertain. The CDR3 is made up of 14 amino acids. V gave up 2 bases and J gave up 6 bases, with 14 bases separating them. Per the germline V gene, CDR1 is MNHEY and CDR2 is SMNVEV (reference sequence). The CDR3 loop is CASSLDGRRLEQYF. The CDR3 bases are TGTGCCAGCAGTTTAGACGGACGGCGACTCGAGCAGTACTTC.

This clonotype has a count of ten or more. The chain employs TRBV7-2 and TRBJ2-5; 8 bases are a match to TRBD1. Trimming cost V 3 bases and J 5 bases; bases outside gene matches: 5. Germline lookup yields CDR1 SGHTA and CDR2 FQGNSA. The CDR3 contains 14 residues. CDR3 protein: CASSLAGGAETQYF. The CDR3, as DNA: TGTGCCAGCAGCTTGGCAGGGGGCGCGGAGACCCAGTACTTC.